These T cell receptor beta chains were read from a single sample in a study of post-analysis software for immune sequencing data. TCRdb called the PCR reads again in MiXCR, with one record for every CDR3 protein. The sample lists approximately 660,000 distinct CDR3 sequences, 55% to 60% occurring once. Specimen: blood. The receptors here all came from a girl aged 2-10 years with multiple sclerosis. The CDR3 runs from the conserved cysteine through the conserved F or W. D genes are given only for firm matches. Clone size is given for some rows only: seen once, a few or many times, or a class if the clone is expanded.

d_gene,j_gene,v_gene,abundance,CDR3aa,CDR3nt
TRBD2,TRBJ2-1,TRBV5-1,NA,CASSPGTSGIEQFF,TGCGCCAGCAGTCCCGGGACTAGCGGGATAGAGCAGTTCTTC
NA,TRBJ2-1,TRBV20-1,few,CSADKHGSSYNEQFF,TGCAGTGCTGATAAGCACGGGAGTTCCTACAATGAGCAGTTCTTC
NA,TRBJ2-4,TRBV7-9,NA,CASSLEGPKNIQYF,TGTGCCAGCAGCTTAGAGGGACCCAAAAACATTCAGTACTTC
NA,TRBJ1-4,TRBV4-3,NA,CASSQAVDSNEKLFF,TGCGCCAGCAGCCAAGCGGTGGATAGTAATGAAAAACTGTTTTTT
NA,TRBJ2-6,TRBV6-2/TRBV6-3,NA,CASSYGDMSGANVPTF,TGTGCCAGCAGTTACGGAGATATGTCTGGGGCCAACGTCCCGACTTTC
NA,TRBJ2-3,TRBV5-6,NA,CASSPLGSTQYF,TGTGCCAGCAGCCCCCTCGGCAGTACGCAGTATTTT
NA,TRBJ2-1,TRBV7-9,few,CASSPGQGFYNEQFF,TGTGCCAGCAGCCCAGGCCAGGGCTTCTACAATGAGCAGTTCTTC
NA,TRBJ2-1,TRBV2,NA,CAGEGRDVKNEQFF,TGTGCCGGAGAGGGCAGGGACGTCAAAAATGAGCAGTTCTTC
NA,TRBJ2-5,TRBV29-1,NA,CSVDWAVQETQYF,TGCAGCGTTGATTGGGCAGTCCAAGAGACCCAGTACTTC
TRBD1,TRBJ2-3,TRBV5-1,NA,CASRSDRVRTDTQYF,TGCGCCAGCAGGTCGGACAGGGTGCGAACAGATACGCAGTATTTT
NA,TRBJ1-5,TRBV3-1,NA,CASSQSVGSQPQHF,TGTGCCAGCAGCCAATCGGTTGGGTCTCAGCCCCAGCATTTT
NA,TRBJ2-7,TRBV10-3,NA,CAISEPGTYEQYF,TGTGCCATCAGTGAGCCAGGTACCTACGAGCAGTACTTC
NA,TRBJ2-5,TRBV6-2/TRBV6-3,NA,CASSSHGVRETQYF,TGTGCCAGCAGTTCCCACGGGGTCCGAGAGACCCAGTACTTC
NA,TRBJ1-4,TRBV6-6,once,CASSSMGGTNEKLFF,TGTGCCAGCAGTTCCATGGGGGGGACTAATGAAAAACTGTTTTTT
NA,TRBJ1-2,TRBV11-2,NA,CASRRGGRGYGYTF,TGTGCCAGCCGAAGAGGGGGGCGCGGCTATGGCTACACCTTC
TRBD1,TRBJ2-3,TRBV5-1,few,CASSLQGPTDTQYF,TGCGCCAGCAGCCTACAGGGGCCCACAGATACGCAGTATTTT
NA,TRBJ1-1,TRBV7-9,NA,CASSLGTSEAFF,TGTGCCAGCAGCTTAGGGACCTCCGAAGCTTTCTTT
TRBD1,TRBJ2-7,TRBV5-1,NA,CASSSLMDRVTYEQYF,TGCGCCAGCAGCTCTCTAATGGACAGGGTCACCTACGAGCAGTACTTC
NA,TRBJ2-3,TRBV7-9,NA,CASSGYYGALADTQYF,TGTGCCAGCAGCGGATACTACGGGGCACTGGCAGATACGCAGTATTTT
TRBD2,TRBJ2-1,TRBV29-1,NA,CSVEWGGRDNEQFF,TGCAGCGTTGAATGGGGAGGGAGGGACAATGAGCAGTTCTTC
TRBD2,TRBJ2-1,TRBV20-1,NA,CSARQMASGYDEQFF,TGCAGTGCTAGGCAAATGGCTAGCGGGTACGATGAGCAGTTCTTC
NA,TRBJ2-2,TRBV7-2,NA,CASSPSSPGELFF,TGTGCCAGCAGCCCGTCATCGCCCGGGGAGCTGTTTTTT
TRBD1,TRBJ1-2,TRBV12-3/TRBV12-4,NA,CASSSNRGRGYTF,TGTGCCAGCAGTTCAAACAGGGGTCGGGGCTACACCTTC
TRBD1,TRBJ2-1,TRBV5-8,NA,CASSIPGGNEQFF,TGTGCCAGCAGTATACCAGGGGGCAATGAGCAGTTCTTC